The subject of this entry is one T cell receptor (beta chain). An end of the junction does not agree with germline; a read error may underlie this. How the authors handled the data: Amplification of reference gene primers was used by the study to estimate nucleated cell counts. Using immunoSEQ multiplex PCR, the repertoire was profiled, and TCRdb retains in-frame clones only, with some absent. The V and J calls and clone size come from that table; D and trimming were worked out from the DNA. This table holds about 130,000 clones, about 89% found once. The data are from a study of blood T cell repertoires in COVID-19. About the research overall: Acute-phase and convalescent COVID-19 samples originated in the United States, Italy and Spain. The cDNA or gDNA used as material had been derived from T cells, B-cell-depleted T cells, or PBMCs.

Germline V CDR1 and CDR2: MNHEY, SVGAGI. The CDR3 sequence is 15 residues long. Sequenced material: peripheral blood. The chain combines TRBV6-5 with TRBJ1-3; D is perhaps TRBD1 (5 bases). The sequence derives from a man aged 55 to 70 with active or convalescent COVID-19. This chain's CDR3 is CACREGVGSGNTIYF. In DNA form, the CDR3 reads TGTGCCTGCAGGGAGGGAGTGGGCTCTGGAAACACCATATATTTT.